Listed below are T cell receptor beta chains from one sample, sequenced in a study of blood T cell repertoires in COVID-19. Measured with immunoSEQ multiplex PCR; TCRdb has only the in-frame clones, and not every one. The data show approximately 100,000 clones, 75% to 90% seen once. Sequenced material: peripheral blood. These receptors were taken from a man in his fifties or sixties with acute or convalescent COVID-19. The CDR3 runs from the conserved cysteine through the conserved F or W. Fields, in order: CDR3 protein, CDR3 DNA, clone size, V gene, D gene, J gene. A D gene is named only where the DNA matches it firmly. Clone size is not always given. Where it is, it says once, few, many or a class for expanded clones.

CASSQEVRAYEQYF,TGTGCCAGCAGCCAAGAGGTCCGGGCCTACGAGCAGTACTTC,NA,TRBV3-1/TRBV3-2,NA,TRBJ2-7
CAWSVHYEQYF,TGTGCCTGGAGTGTACACTACGAGCAGTACTTC,NA,TRBV30,NA,TRBJ2-7
CASSELARQETQYF,TGTGCCAGCAGTGAACTAGCGAGACAAGAGACCCAGTACTTC,NA,TRBV2,NA,TRBJ2-5
CASSKGTSGIYEQYF,TGTGCCAGCAGCAAAGGGACTAGCGGGATCTACGAGCAGTACTTC,NA,TRBV9,TRBD2,TRBJ2-7
CASSWGTGEYTIYF,TGTGCCAGCAGCTGGGGGACAGGGGAATACACCATATATTTT,NA,TRBV7-2,TRBD1,TRBJ1-3
CASSYNRNGYTF,TGTGCCAGCAGCTACAACAGGAATGGCTACACCTTC,NA,TRBV5-4,NA,TRBJ1-2
CSASGLWENQETQYF,TGCAGTGCTAGTGGCCTTTGGGAGAACCAAGAGACCCAGTACTTC,NA,TRBV20-1,NA,TRBJ2-5
CASSFRTGKHEQFF,TGTGCCAGCAGCTTTAGGACAGGGAAGCATGAGCAGTTCTTC,NA,TRBV5-6,TRBD1,TRBJ2-1
CASSHQANYGYTF,TGTGCCAGCAGCCATCAAGCAAACTATGGCTACACCTTC,NA,TRBV14,NA,TRBJ1-2
CASSRQGSYNEQFF,TGTGCCAGCAGCAGACAGGGGTCGTACAATGAGCAGTTCTTC,once,TRBV7-2,TRBD1,TRBJ2-1
CASSLLGQGGYGYTF,TGTGCCAGCAGTTTATTGGGACAGGGAGGCTATGGCTACACCTTC,NA,TRBV27,TRBD1,TRBJ1-2
CASGQGNSPLHF,TGCGCCAGCGGACAGGGCAATTCACCCCTCCACTTT,NA,TRBV5-1,TRBD1,TRBJ1-6
CASSPFPGSTGELFF,TGTGCCAGCAGCCCGTTCCCCGGGAGCACCGGGGAGCTGTTTTTT,NA,TRBV9,NA,TRBJ2-2
CASSVSTGNSGNTIYF,TGCGCCAGCAGCGTAAGCACAGGGAACTCTGGAAACACCATATATTTT,NA,TRBV5-1,NA,TRBJ1-3
CSVWDRVYQETQYF,TGCAGCGTATGGGACAGGGTGTACCAAGAGACCCAGTACTTC,NA,TRBV29-1,TRBD1,TRBJ2-5
CASSVGRGNTEAFF,TGTGCCAGCAGCGTAGGCAGGGGTAACACTGAAGCTTTCTTT,NA,TRBV9,NA,TRBJ1-1
CASTTTQGNYDEQYF,TGTGCCAGCACTACCACTCAGGGGAATTACGACGAGCAGTACTTC,NA,TRBV28,NA,TRBJ2-7
CATGDTQYF,TGTGCTACCGGGGATACGCAGTATTTT,NA,TRBV12-5,NA,TRBJ2-3
CASALSSYNEQFF,TGTGCCAGTGCCTTGAGCTCCTACAATGAGCAGTTCTTC,NA,TRBV19,NA,TRBJ2-1